The rows below give T cell receptor beta chains drawn from one sample of a study of CD8 T cells in ankylosing spondylitis. TCRdb re-derived calls from the 5' RACE reads in MiXCR, one entry per CDR3 protein. The sample has some 140,000 distinct CDR3 sequences, approximately 9.2% seen once; the top ten hold less than 7.5%. The material sequenced was synovial fluid, either unsorted or a sorted T cell fraction (not recorded which). Receptor source: a male donor with ankylosing spondylitis. Both conserved end residues are part of each CDR3. Each record gives: J gene, clone size, CDR3 length, D gene, V gene, CDR3 DNA, CDR3 protein. D genes are given only for firm matches. Clone size is given for some rows only: seen once, a few or many times, or a class if the clone is expanded.

>TRBJ2-1|few|15|.|TRBV24-1
TGTGCCACCAGTGACTCCGGGACAAAGTACAATGAGCAGTTCTTC
CATSDSGTKYNEQFF
>TRBJ2-3|.|16|TRBD1|TRBV18
TGTGCCAGCTCACCCCCCGGGACAGGGTACACAGATACGCAGTATTTT
CASSPPGTGYTDTQYF
>TRBJ2-1|few|15|.|TRBV3-1
TGTGCCAGCAGCCAATCGCCAGGGGGGTACAATGAGCAGTTCTTC
CASSQSPGGYNEQFF
>TRBJ2-2|many|12|.|TRBV7-2
TGTGCCAGCACTCTCAGCGCCGGGGAGCTGTTTTTT
CASTLSAGELFF
>TRBJ2-1|many|11|.|TRBV29-1
TGCAGCGTTCAGGGTCACAATGAGCAGTTCTTC
CSVQGHNEQFF
>TRBJ1-2|once|14|.|TRBV7-9
TGTGCCAGCAGCCCAACCGGACTGTACAATGGCTACACCTTC
CASSPTGLYNGYTF
>TRBJ2-5|many|14|.|TRBV5-1
TGCGCCAGCAGCTTGGGAGGGACCCAAGAGACCCAGTACTTC
CASSLGGTQETQYF
>TRBJ1-2|many|15|TRBD1|TRBV7-2
TGTGCCAGCAGCCCGACAGGGCCCTCTAACTATGGCTACACCTTC
CASSPTGPSNYGYTF
>TRBJ2-3|many|18|TRBD2|TRBV20-1
TGCAGTGCTAGAGATCGGCTAGCGGTACCCCCTAACACAGATACGCAGTATTTT
CSARDRLAVPPNTDTQYF
>TRBJ2-5|many|18|TRBD1|TRBV27
TGTGCCAGCAGTTTATTTGGGACAGGCGGGGCCGGTTACGGGACCCAGTACTTC
CASSLFGTGGAGYGTQYF
>TRBJ1-4|many|14|.|TRBV5-1
TGCGCCAGCAGCCCCGAGGCCCTTAATGAAAAACTGTTTTTT
CASSPEALNEKLFF
>TRBJ1-5|.|12|.|TRBV12-3/TRBV12-4
TGTGCCAGCACGGACGGATATCAGCCCCAGCATTTT
CASTDGYQPQHF
>TRBJ2-2|.|16|.|TRBV5-1
TGCGCCAGCAGCTTATTGACAGCCTCGAACACCGGGGAGCTGTTTTTT
CASSLLTASNTGELFF
>TRBJ2-3|.|15|TRBD1|TRBV9
TGTGCCAGCAGCGGACAGGGGAAAAGGACAGATACGCAGTATTTT
CASSGQGKRTDTQYF
>TRBJ2-5|many|15|TRBD2|TRBV20-1
TGCAGTGCTAGAGATTTCTTGGGGGGGACAGAGACCCAGTACTTC
CSARDFLGGTETQYF
>TRBJ2-1|few|16|.|TRBV5-6
TGTGCCAGCAGCTCCCAGGACCGCTTTTCCTCCCATGAGCAGTTCTTC
CASSSQDRFSSHEQFF
>TRBJ1-2|many|14|.|TRBV10-2
TGCGCCAGCAATGAGGAGGAGACTGGGGATGGCTACACCTTC
CASNEEETGDGYTF